Listed below are T cell receptor beta chains from one sample, sequenced in a study of cytomegalovirus exposure and HLA in healthy donors. Only in-frame clones appear in the TCRdb table, and some are missing; sequencing was by immunoSEQ multiplex PCR. The listing records 50,000 to 60,000 clones. Sequenced sample: PBMCs. The origin of the receptors is a male donor in good health and CMV-seronegative. The CDR3 runs from the conserved cysteine through the conserved F or W. The D gene is left open where the match is weak.

v_call	j_call	d_call	cdr3_aa	cdr3_nt
TRBV5-4	TRBJ1-1	NA	CASSLWGATEAFF	TGTGCCAGCAGCTTGTGGGGAGCCACTGAAGCTTTCTTT
TRBV6-6	TRBJ2-3	NA	CASSYRGGDTQYF	TGTGCCAGCAGTTACAGGGGGGGGGATACGCAGTATTTT
TRBV29-1	TRBJ2-1	NA	CSVGQVSDNEQFF	TGCAGCGTTGGACAGGTCTCCGACAATGAGCAGTTCTTC
TRBV13	TRBJ2-1	TRBD2	CASSGGLVFGEQFF	TGTGCCAGCAGCGGCGGACTAGTCTTTGGTGAGCAGTTCTTC
TRBV5-3	TRBJ1-5	TRBD1	CARSGTGGLSNQPQHF	TGTGCCAGAAGCGGGACAGGGGGCTTGAGCAATCAGCCCCAGCATTTT
TRBV28	TRBJ1-1	TRBD1	CASSLPGQGRTEAFF	TGTGCCAGCAGCCTCCCCGGACAGGGTAGGACTGAAGCTTTCTTT
TRBV19	TRBJ1-4	NA	CASSQNNGGNEKLFF	TGTGCCAGTAGTCAGAACAACGGAGGAAATGAAAAACTGTTTTTT
TRBV5-4	TRBJ1-1	NA	CASSLGGNGRTEAFF	TGTGCCAGCAGCTTGGGGGGGAACGGGAGAACTGAAGCTTTCTTT
TRBV18	TRBJ2-2	NA	CASSSNTGELFF	TGTGCCAGCTCATCTAACACCGGGGAGCTGTTTTTT
TRBV19	TRBJ2-3	NA	CASSKTSDTQYF	TGTGCCAGTAGTAAAACATCAGATACGCAGTATTTT
TRBV19	TRBJ2-3	TRBD1	CASSSRQGTRGTDTQYF	TGTGCCAGTAGTTCGAGACAGGGGACAAGAGGCACAGATACGCAGTATTTT
TRBV9	TRBJ2-7	NA	CASSLLDSSAYEQYF	TGTGCCAGCAGCCTATTGGACTCTAGCGCCTACGAGCAGTACTTC
TRBV4-3	TRBJ2-7	TRBD1	CASSQDLSPRGGREQYF	TGCGCCAGCAGCCAAGATCTCTCCCCTCGAGGGGGCCGGGAGCAGTACTTC
TRBV6-5	TRBJ2-1	TRBD2	CASSYPGTSPHEQFF	TGTGCCAGCAGTTACCCCGGGACTAGCCCACATGAGCAGTTCTTC
TRBV6-5	TRBJ1-1	NA	CASSYSRLNTEAFF	TGTGCCAGCAGTTACTCGCGCCTGAACACTGAAGCTTTCTTT
TRBV7-2	TRBJ2-3	TRBD1	CASSLGGQGTDTQYF	TGTGCCAGCAGCTTAGGGGGACAGGGCACAGATACGCAGTATTTT
TRBV10-3	TRBJ1-6	NA	CAIRAGLYNSPLHF	TGTGCCATCAGGGCGGGACTCTACAATTCACCCCTCCACTTT
TRBV27	TRBJ1-1	NA	CASSFGEGNTEAFF	TGTGCCAGCAGTTTTGGGGAGGGGAACACTGAAGCTTTCTTT
TRBV4-1	TRBJ1-4	NA	CASSPAGATNEKLFF	TGCGCCAGCAGCCCAGCCGGGGCAACTAATGAAAAACTGTTTTTT
TRBV28	TRBJ1-2	NA	CASSLGSYYGYTF	TGTGCCAGCAGTTTAGGCAGTTATTATGGCTACACCTTC
TRBV6-6	TRBJ2-7	TRBD2	CATTSGAYEQYF	TGTGCCACAACTAGCGGCGCCTACGAGCAGTACTTC
TRBV5-5	TRBJ2-5	NA	CASSLRGSPTVENQYF	TGTGCCAGCAGCTTGAGGGGCTCACCGACGGTAGAGAACCAGTACTTC
TRBV20-1	TRBJ1-1	TRBD1	CSATGGTEAFF	TGCAGTGCTACAGGGGGCACTGAAGCTTTCTTT
TRBV28	TRBJ1-1	NA	CASSLVRRGTEAFF	TGTGCCAGCAGTTTGGTGCGACGGGGCACTGAAGCTTTCTTT
TRBV6-1	TRBJ1-6	TRBD1	CASSGNRGNSPLHF	TGTGCCAGCAGTGGGAACAGGGGAAATTCACCCCTCCACTTT
TRBV19	TRBJ1-6	NA	CASSINVDNSPLHF	TGTGCCAGTAGTATAAATGTCGATAATTCACCCCTCCACTTT
TRBV9	TRBJ1-1	NA	CASSGSGTEAFF	TGTGCCAGCAGCGGGTCGGGAACCGAAGCTTTCTTT
TRBV4-1	TRBJ1-3	TRBD1	CASSVGGRGFGNTIYF	TGCGCCAGCAGCGTTGGTGGCAGGGGGTTTGGAAACACCATATATTTT
TRBV28	TRBJ2-1	NA	CASSDLRGYNEQFF	TGTGCCAGCAGTGACCTGCGGGGTTACAATGAGCAGTTCTTC
TRBV6-1	TRBJ1-5	NA	CASRFTGIDQPQHF	TGTGCCAGCAGATTTACAGGGATAGATCAGCCCCAGCATTTT
TRBV12-2	TRBJ1-2	NA	CASRLPKAYGYTF	TGTGCAAGTCGCCTTCCCAAAGCCTATGGCTACACCTTC
TRBV19	TRBJ2-5	NA	CASSIDQGGRTQYF	TGTGCCAGTAGTATAGATCAGGGAGGTCGGACCCAGTACTTC
TRBV2	TRBJ2-5	TRBD1	CASSAGTGLQETQYF	TGTGCCAGCAGCGCGGGGACAGGGCTGCAAGAGACCCAGTACTTC
TRBV6-5	TRBJ2-3	NA	CASNLGTAGDTQYF	TGTGCCAGCAACCTCGGGACTGCCGGGGATACGCAGTATTTT
TRBV30	TRBJ2-5	TRBD2	CAWSGTSGGKETQYF	TGTGCCTGGAGTGGGACTAGCGGGGGAAAAGAGACCCAGTACTTC
TRBV7-9	TRBJ2-5	TRBD2	CASSLLSGGFYIETQYF	TGTGCCAGCAGCTTACTTAGCGGGGGTTTTTATATCGAGACCCAGTACTTC
TRBV5-8	TRBJ2-6	NA	CASSLYAGQGGANVLTF	TGTGCCAGCAGCTTGTACGCAGGGCAGGGAGGGGCCAACGTCCTGACTTTC